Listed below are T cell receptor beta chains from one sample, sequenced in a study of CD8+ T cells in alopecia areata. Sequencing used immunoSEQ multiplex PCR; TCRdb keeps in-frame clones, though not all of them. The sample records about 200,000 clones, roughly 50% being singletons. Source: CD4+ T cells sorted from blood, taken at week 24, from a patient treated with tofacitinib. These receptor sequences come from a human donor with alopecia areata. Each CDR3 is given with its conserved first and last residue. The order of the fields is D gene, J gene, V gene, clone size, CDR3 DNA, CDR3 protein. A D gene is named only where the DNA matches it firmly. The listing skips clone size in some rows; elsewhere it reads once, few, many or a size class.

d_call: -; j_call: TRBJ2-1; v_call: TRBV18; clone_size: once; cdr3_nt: TGTGCCAGCTCACCCCCGCCCAGGGGCAATGAGCAGTTCTTC; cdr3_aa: CASSPPPRGNEQFF
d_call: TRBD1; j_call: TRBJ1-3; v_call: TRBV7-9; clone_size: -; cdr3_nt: TGTGCCAGCAGCGCGGGACAGGGTGGCTCTGGAAACACCATATATTTT; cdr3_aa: CASSAGQGGSGNTIYF
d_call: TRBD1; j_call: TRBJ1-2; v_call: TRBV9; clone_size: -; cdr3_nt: TGTGCCAGCAGCGTAGGAGGGACAGGGAAAACTAACTATGGCTACACCTTC; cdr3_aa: CASSVGGTGKTNYGYTF
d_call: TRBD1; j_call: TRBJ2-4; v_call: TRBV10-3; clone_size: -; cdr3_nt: TGTGCCATCAGCCGCATCCCGACAGGGACCAAAAACATTCAGTACTTC; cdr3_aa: CAISRIPTGTKNIQYF
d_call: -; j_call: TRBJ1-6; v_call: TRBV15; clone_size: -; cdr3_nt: TGTGCCACCAGCAGAGCCAGGGAGGGTAATTCACCCCTCCACTTT; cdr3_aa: CATSRAREGNSPLHF
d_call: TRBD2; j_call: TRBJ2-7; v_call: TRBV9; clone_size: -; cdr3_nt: TGTGCCAGCAGCCCCGATAGCGGGAAGATGTACTTC; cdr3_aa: CASSPDSGKMYF
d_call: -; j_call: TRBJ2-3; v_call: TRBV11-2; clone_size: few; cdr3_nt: TGTGCCAGCAGCTTAGATCTGCAAGATACGCAGTATTTT; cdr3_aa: CASSLDLQDTQYF
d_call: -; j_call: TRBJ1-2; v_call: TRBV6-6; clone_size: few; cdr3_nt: TGTGCCAGCAGAGACGACAGAGACTATGGCTACACCTTC; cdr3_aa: CASRDDRDYGYTF
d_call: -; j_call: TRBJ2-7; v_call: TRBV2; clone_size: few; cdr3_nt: TGTGCCAGCAGTGGTCCCAGGGGCTACGAGCAGTACTTC; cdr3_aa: CASSGPRGYEQYF
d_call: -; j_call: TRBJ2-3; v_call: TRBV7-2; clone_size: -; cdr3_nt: TGTGCCAGCAGCTTAGCCTCTAGTTCGGAGTATTTT; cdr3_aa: CASSLASSSEYF
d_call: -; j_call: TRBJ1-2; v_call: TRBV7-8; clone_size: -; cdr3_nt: TGTGCCAGCAGCTTACGAGGGGGAAATGGCTACACCTTC; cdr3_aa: CASSLRGGNGYTF
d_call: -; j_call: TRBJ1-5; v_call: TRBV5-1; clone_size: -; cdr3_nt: TGCGCCAGCAGCCCTCTTCCAGGGACTAGCAATCAGCCCCAGCATTTT; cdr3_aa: CASSPLPGTSNQPQHF
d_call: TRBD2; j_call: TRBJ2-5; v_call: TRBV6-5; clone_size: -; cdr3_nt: TGTGCCAGCAGTTACTCGGGGAGGGGACGCGCAGAGACCCAGTACTTC; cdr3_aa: CASSYSGRGRAETQYF
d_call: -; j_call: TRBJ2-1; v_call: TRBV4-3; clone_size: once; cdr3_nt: TGCGCCAGCAGCCAGCAAGTCCGGGCCCAGCAGTTCTTC; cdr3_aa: CASSQQVRAQQFF
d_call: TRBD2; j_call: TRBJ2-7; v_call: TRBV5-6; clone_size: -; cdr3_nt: TGTGCCAGCAGCTTCGGGAGGGCCTACGAGCAGTACTTC; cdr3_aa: CASSFGRAYEQYF
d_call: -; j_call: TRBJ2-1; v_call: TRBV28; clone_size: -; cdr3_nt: TGTGCTACTACGGGAGCATCCTACAATGAGCAGTTCTTC; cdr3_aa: CATTGASYNEQFF